This T cell receptor (beta chain) appears in the sequencing data of a study of cytomegalovirus exposure and HLA in healthy donors (dated by TCRdb to 2016 to 2017). Study-wide context: In an earlier analysis of approximately 640 of the donors, about 260 Gb of sequence data and 95 million to 130 million unique TCR beta sequences from about 179 million T cells were reported. An early release that covered around 590 HLA-typed donors contained approximately 300 gigabases of sequencing data and tens of millions of unique TCR sequences. Of the approximately 400 genotyped donors, 81% fell in the genetic ancestry cluster associated with self-reported Caucasian donors. The study aimed to test whether signatures of past pathogen exposure could be identified by cataloging public T cell receptors. The study used immunosequencing to profile the T cell repertoires of several hundred subjects and linked those repertoires to cytomegalovirus serostatus. Besides the first cohort of 666 subjects, a separate validation cohort made up of over a hundred different subjects was used. To predict cytomegalovirus infection status, the study combined high-throughput TCR immunosequencing, statistical association of individual TCRs with disease status, and machine learning. To study patterns of TCR occurrence, a later analysis re-analyzed previously published TCR beta repertoires from around 670 donors and added high-resolution HLA genotyping. Rather than drawing on any new phenotypic data, the later analysis identified candidate immune exposures from TCR beta sequences and the way those sequences occurred across donors. To decide whether each TCR beta V gene segment behaved as functional or pseudogenic, an earlier analysis of some 580 of the donors relied on high-throughput TCR beta sequencing. Donor age, sex, ethnicity and CMV serostatus were compiled together with the repertoire data. In a later genetic analysis, genome-wide SNP genotypes for about 55% of the roughly 700 donors were used, and that subset was treated as a discovery cohort. Every discovery cohort repertoire had been produced on one sequencing platform. Class I and class II HLA loci were covered by the typing at four-digit resolution. Typing coverage differed by locus: A, B, C, DRB1 and DQB1 were typed in roughly 620-630 donors, DQA1 in about 550, DPA1 in 600 to 610, and DPB1 in around 440. A handful of DR-DQ haplotypes were treated as single units for association and clustering because of strong linkage in the cohort. Among some 400 genotyped donors of the cohort, an average of approximately 230,000 unique TCR beta nucleotide sequences were sequenced per donor, around 20% of them non-productive. Findings and caveats that apply to the study as a whole: In a later genetic analysis, a missense DCLRE1C variant was associated with V-gene and J-gene trimming of TCR beta chains, and the association was replicated in an independent cohort. Correlated functional status among segregating V segments might be attributable to linkage disequilibrium, but an unknown experimental factor could not be ruled out. The study gave a list of some 150 TCR beta chains associated with cytomegalovirus. Roughly uniform sequencing depth across donors was assumed in presence/absence analyses, although this assumption may not hold. In a later analysis, HLA-associated TCR beta chains were found to be more clonally expanded and to have lower generation probabilities than equally common non-associated chains. The 87-base-pair reads could not distinguish some IMGT-functional V segments, including TRBV6-2 and TRBV6-3, so those segments were excluded. Assigning TCR associations to individual alleles was difficult when HLA alleles, especially DR and DQ, strongly co-occurred. A further reported finding was that TCR beta sequences accurately predicted the HLA-A and HLA-B alleles for most subjects in the first cohort. Because HLA typing was unavailable for some donors at each locus, only the typed subset was used in association tests. The classifier was reported to diagnose cytomegalovirus status with high specificity and sensitivity in both the original and validation cohorts. According to a later analysis, TCR association rates differed among HLA loci, with DRB1 alleles showing the most associated TCRs and HLA-C alleles showing the fewest. According to the authors, the approach could potentially be generalized to other disease states and immunological phenotypes. A few of the identified cytomegalovirus-associated TCR beta chains were confirmed in vitro to be specific for cytomegalovirus antigens. According to a later genetic analysis, donors in an Asian-associated ancestry cluster had fewer N-insertions in productive TCRs than the roughly 660-donor mean. A group of highly shared sequence variants was considered likely to be a technical artifact of the sequencing pipeline. Seventeen rarely observed V segments, including chromosome 9 orphons, were excluded from the earlier analysis of some 590 of the donors because counts were too low. Only TCR beta chains were sequenced in this cohort, and the absence of alpha or paired-chain data limited detectable features. Across donors, most TCR sequences were observed very rarely, whereas some public TCRs were present in many individuals. In a later analysis, about 16,000 TCR beta sequences were associated with specific HLA alleles at a false discovery rate of 0.05. According to a later analysis, most CMV-associated TCR beta chains appeared to be HLA-restricted, and the HLA associations seemed to be driven largely by CMV exposure. In an earlier analysis of roughly 500 of the donors, most TCR beta V segments appeared in productive rearrangements about 87% or about 30% of the time, broadly matching IMGT annotations. For the cohort, immune exposure information was limited to CMV serostatus. In a later analysis, several top co-occurrence clusters were reported to appear linked to parvovirus B19, influenza, CMV and Epstein-Barr virus.

Regarding this clone: Its antigen is still unknown. No qualities accompany the bases; no much larger clone lies one base away.

The library came from the immunoSEQ multiplex PCR assay. The multiplex PCR relied on a mix of 60 forward primers for TCR Vbeta segments and 13 reverse primers for TCR Jbeta segments. The CDR3 region of rearranged TCR beta genes was amplified from genomic DNA by a multiplex PCR assay. On the Illumina HiSeq System, the amplified TCR beta libraries were sequenced as 87-base-pair reads. In the original analysis: A later analysis tallied around 80 million unique TCR beta chains across the 660 or so repertoires, and around 10 million of those chains were shared by two or more donors. Raw reads were error-corrected and collapsed into unique sequences by a nearest-neighbor algorithm in which closely related sequences were merged to remove PCR and sequencing errors. CDR3 sequences were aligned to IMGT reference sequences to assign V, D and J gene segments. For a sequence to be retained, a match of at least six nucleotides was required to both a V gene segment and a J gene segment. A rearrangement was called productive if the CDR3 had no stop codons and remained in frame with V and J, and every other rearrangement was called non-productive. Following IMGT convention, CDR3 was defined as the stretch from the second conserved V-encoded cysteine to the conserved J-encoded phenylalanine. Sequences without an unambiguous match to a single V gene segment were excluded from the earlier analysis of 500 to 700 of the donors. In an earlier analysis of 587 of the donors, V segments were called functional above 56.7% productive rearrangements and were called segregating when the between-donor standard deviation exceeded 5%. A statistical classification framework was developed to diagnose cytomegalovirus status using the catalog of TCR beta chain sequences. A later analysis assigned V and J genes by comparing TCR nucleotide sequences with IMGT/GENE-DB human TR gene sequences. A later analysis assigned CDR3 sequences and most-parsimonious VDJ recombination scenarios with the TCRdist pipeline. In a later analysis, every TCR beta chain was defined by the combination of its CDR3 amino acid sequence and its V-gene family, and reads without a unique V-gene family were dropped. In a later analysis, nearly 600 highly shared, low-generation-probability nucleotide sequences were removed to address suspected cross-contamination and a sequencing artifact. A later analysis calculated a clonal expansion index for each public chain from normalized within-repertoire ranks of inferred template counts. In a later analysis, generation probabilities were computed with a VDJ recombination model fitted to out-of-frame rearrangements, and the resulting probabilities were checked against IGoR. A later analysis scored TCR-TCR, TCR-HLA and TCR-CMV co-occurrence with hypergeometric tests, applying a repertoire-size bias correction to TCR pairs. In a later analysis, false discovery rates were estimated by permuting HLA or CMV assignments 20 times. In a later analysis, co-occurring TCRs were grouped with DBSCAN, and TCRdist sequence similarity was added when clustering was performed within HLA-allele-positive subsets. Co-occurrence clustering excluded repertoires with fewer than 30,000 or more than 120,000 public chains, plus five with anomalous nucleotide sharing. TCRdb holds this immuneACCESS table with in-frame rearrangements only. Some clones are missing; in checked studies, unresolved V genes explain under half, and the rest has no known cause. That table is the source of V, J and clone size, and D and trimming were worked out from the DNA. In this sample the table shows approximately 190,000 clones, roughly 74% of which occur a single time. 1.8% of the sample belongs to the ten largest clones.

V is cut back by 2 bases and J by 5 bases, with 4 bases in the junction unmatched. CDR1 and CDR2 are read off the germline V gene as SGHTA and FQGNSA. Its CDR3 holds 14 amino acids, cysteine through phenylalanine. Only the CDR3 part of the read is kept: 42 bases, read in frame from the first base. The cohort comprised 670 or so healthy bone marrow donors. All cohort members were sampled while nominally healthy, although unrecorded immune exposures were likely present. The donor tested CMV seronegative and was one of the 352 seronegative cohort members. A peripheral blood sample was collected from each donor, and TCR beta sequencing was performed on peripheral blood mononuclear cells. Genomic DNA extraction from the blood cell samples was performed with the Qiagen DNeasy Blood Extraction Kit.

This TCR was recovered from a woman younger than 45 in good health and CMV-seronegative. The sample was PBMCs. The chain joins TRBV7-2 to TRBJ2-7, with 9 bases matching TRBD2. The CDR3 loop reads CASSLSLAGNEQYF. In nucleotide form, the sequence is TGTGCCAGCAGCTTAAGCCTAGCGGGAAACGAGCAGTACTTC.